This TCR beta chain derives from a study of shared clonotypes between healthy human individuals. In the study's own analysis: Without quality scores, immunoSEQ junctional reads could not be filtered like full-length reads. The assay was immunoSEQ multiplex PCR, and TCRdb's table has in-frame clones only and misses some. The V and J calls and the clone size are those of that table, but D and trimming were determined from the DNA. The sample lists 500,000 to 650,000 clones, roughly 79% occurring once. On this clone itself: The target antigen is unknown.

Study-level results: Limited genetic and exposure-history diversity came from having few donors.

Each donor was a Caucasian adult residing in Nashville, Tennessee. In germline, CDR1 is MNHEY, CDR2 SMNVEV (reference sequence). V was clipped by 4 bases and J by 0 bases, with 12 bases between them. The CDR3 is 15 residues long. The chain joins TRBV27 to TRBJ1-1; D gene uncertain. This sequence originates from a middle-aged woman in good health. Some clones in this sample may be carry-over from other donors' samples. Sequences were obtained from PBMCs. The CDR3: CASSWASTMNTEAFF. In nucleotides, the CDR3 is TGTGCCAGCAGTTGGGCCTCGACTATGAACACTGAAGCTTTCTTT.